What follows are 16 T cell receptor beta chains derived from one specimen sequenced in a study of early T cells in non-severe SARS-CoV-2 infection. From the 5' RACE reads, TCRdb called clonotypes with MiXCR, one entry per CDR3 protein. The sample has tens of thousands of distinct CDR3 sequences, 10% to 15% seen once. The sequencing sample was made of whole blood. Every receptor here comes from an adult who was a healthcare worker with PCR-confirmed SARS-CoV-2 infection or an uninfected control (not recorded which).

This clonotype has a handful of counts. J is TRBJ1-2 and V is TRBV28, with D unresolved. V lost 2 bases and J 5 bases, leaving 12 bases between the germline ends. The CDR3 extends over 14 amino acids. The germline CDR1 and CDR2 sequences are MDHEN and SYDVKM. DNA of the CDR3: TGTGCCAGCAGTTTAGTAGGACCCACGTATGGCTACACCTTC. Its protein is CASSLVGPTYGYTF.

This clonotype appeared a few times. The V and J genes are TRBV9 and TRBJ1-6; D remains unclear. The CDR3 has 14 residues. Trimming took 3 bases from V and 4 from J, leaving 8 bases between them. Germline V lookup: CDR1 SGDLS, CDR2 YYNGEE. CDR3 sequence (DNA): TGTGCCAGCAGCGCCCCGGATTATAATTCACCCCTCCACTTT. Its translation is CASSAPDYNSPLHF.

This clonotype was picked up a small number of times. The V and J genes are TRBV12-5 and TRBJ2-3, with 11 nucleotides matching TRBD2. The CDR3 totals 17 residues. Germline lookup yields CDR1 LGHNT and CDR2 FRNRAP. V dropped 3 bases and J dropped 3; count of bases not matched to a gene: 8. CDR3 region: CASGLGTSGFGTDTQYF. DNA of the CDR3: TGTGCTAGTGGTTTAGGGACTAGCGGTTTTGGGACAGATACGCAGTATTTT.

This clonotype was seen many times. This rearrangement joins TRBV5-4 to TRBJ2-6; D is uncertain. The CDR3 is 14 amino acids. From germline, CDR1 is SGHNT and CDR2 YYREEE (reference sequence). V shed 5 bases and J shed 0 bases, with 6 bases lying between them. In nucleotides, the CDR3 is TGTGCCAGCAGGGGTAGCTCTGGGGCCAACGTCCTGACTTTC. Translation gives CASRGSSGANVLTF. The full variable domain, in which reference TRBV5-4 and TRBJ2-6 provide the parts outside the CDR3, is ETGVTQSPTHLIKTRGQQVTLRCSSQSGHNTVSWYQQALGQGPQFIFQYYREEENGRGNFPPRFSGLQFPNYSSELNVNALELDDSALYLCASRGSSGANVLTFGAGSRLTVL.

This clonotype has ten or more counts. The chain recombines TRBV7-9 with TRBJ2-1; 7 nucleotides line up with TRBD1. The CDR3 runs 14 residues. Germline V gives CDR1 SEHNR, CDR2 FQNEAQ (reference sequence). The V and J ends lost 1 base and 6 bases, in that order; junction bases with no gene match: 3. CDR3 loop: CASSLGQGSNEQFF. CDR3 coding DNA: TGTGCCAGCAGCTTAGGACAGGGAAGCAATGAGCAGTTCTTC.

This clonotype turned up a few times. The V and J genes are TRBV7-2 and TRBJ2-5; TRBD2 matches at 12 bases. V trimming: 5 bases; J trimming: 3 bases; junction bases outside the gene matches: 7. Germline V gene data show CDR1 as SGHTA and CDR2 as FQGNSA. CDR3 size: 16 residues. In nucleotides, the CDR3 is TGTGCCAGCAGCAGGATAACTAGCGGGGGGAAAGAGACCCAGTACTTC. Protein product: CASSRITSGGKETQYF.

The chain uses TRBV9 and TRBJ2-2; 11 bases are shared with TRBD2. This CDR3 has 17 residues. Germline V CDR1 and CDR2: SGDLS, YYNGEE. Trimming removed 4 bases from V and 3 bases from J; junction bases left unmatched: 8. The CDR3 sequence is CASSRSSGGPHTGELFF. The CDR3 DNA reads TGTGCCAGCAGCCGCTCTAGCGGGGGGCCCCACACCGGGGAGCTGTTTTTT.

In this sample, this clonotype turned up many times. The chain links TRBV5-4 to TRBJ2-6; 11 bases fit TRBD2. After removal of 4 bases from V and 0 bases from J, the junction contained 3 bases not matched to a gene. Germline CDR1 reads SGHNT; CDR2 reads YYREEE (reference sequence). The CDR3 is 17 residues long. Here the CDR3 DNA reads TGTGCCAGCAGCACGGGACTAGCGGCCTCTGGGGCCAACGTCCTGACTTTC. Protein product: CASSTGLAASGANVLTF.

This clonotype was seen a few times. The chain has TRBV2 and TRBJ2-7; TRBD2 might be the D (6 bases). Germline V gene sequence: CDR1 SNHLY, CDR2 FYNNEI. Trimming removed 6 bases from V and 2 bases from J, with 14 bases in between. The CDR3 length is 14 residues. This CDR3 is CASRAGINTYEQYF. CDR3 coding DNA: TGTGCCAGCAGGGCGGGGATTAACACCTACGAGCAGTACTTC.

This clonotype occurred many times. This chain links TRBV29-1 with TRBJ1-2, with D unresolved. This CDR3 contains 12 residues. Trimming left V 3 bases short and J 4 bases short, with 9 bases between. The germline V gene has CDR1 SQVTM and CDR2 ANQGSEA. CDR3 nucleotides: TGCAGCGTTGATCTGGGTCCCTATGGCTACACCTTC. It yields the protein CSVDLGPYGYTF.

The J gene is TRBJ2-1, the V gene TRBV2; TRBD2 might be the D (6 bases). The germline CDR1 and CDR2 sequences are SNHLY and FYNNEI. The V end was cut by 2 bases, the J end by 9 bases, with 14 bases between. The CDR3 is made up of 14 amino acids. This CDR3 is CASSETYTSSEQFF. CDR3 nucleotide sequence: TGTGCCAGCAGTGAAACATACACTAGCAGTGAGCAGTTCTTC.

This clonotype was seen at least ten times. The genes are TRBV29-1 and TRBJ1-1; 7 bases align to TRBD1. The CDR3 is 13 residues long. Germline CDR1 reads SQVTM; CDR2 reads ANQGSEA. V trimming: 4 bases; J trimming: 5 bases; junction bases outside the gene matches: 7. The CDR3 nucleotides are TGCAGCGTTGGGAACAGGGGTGGGACTGAAGCTTTCTTT. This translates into CSVGNRGGTEAFF.

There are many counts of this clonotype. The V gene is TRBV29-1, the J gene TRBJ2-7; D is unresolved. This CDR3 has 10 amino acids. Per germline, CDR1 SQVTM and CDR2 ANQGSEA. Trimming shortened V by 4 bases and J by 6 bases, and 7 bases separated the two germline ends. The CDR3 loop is CSVATGEQYF. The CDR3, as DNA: TGCAGCGTTGCTACGGGCGAGCAGTACTTC.

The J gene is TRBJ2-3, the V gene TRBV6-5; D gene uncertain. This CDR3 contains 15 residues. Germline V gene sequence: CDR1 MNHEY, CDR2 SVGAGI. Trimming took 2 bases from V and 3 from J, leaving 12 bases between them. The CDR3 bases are TGTGCCAGCAGTTACGGTTGGGGTTGGACAGATACGCAGTATTTT. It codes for CASSYGWGWTDTQYF.

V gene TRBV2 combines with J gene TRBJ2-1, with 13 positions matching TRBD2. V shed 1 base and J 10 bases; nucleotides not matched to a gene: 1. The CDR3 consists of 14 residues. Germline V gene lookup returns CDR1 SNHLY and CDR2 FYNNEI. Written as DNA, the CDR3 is TGTGCCAGCAGTGAAGTGGGACTAGCGGGGGAGCAGTTCTTC. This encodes CASSEVGLAGEQFF.

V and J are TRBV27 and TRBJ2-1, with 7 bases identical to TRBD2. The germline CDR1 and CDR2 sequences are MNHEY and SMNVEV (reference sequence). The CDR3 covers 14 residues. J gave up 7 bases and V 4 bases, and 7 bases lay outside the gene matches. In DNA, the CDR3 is TGTGCCAGCAGTTACTCTAGCGGTGTTAATGAGCAGTTCTTC. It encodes CASSYSSGVNEQFF.